This entry is about one T cell receptor beta chain. The sample comes from a study of blood T cell repertoires in COVID-19. Using immunoSEQ multiplex PCR, the repertoire was profiled, and TCRdb retains in-frame clones only, with some absent. The sample consists of tens of thousands of clones, 60% to 85% of them appearing once. Germline V gene data show CDR1 as SGHTS and CDR2 as YDEGEE. V was trimmed by 6 bases and J by 6 bases, leaving 10 bases between them. The CDR3 spans 12 residues. This clonotype originated in a human donor in a cohort sampled during active COVID-19. The specimen was peripheral blood. V usage is TRBV5-8 and J usage is TRBJ1-5; D uncertain. The CDR3 protein is CASNTATQPQHF. In DNA form, the CDR3 reads TGTGCCAGCAATACTGCTACTCAGCCCCAGCATTTT.